The TCR beta chain described here comes from a study of T cell repertoires in cytomegalovirus infection. Study-level information: Public TCR beta signatures provided an indication of both CMV infection and a matching HLA type.

This clonotype occurred a few times. What it binds is not known. Findings and caveats of the study: Adding up the frequency of public TCR beta families identified people who carried CMV plus the relevant HLA. The ex vivo response was dominated by HLA-C-restricted CMV-specific TCR beta clonotypes.

This CDR3 contains 16 residues. Germline V gene sequence: CDR1 MNHNY, CDR2 SVGAGI (reference sequence). The germline V and J ends were trimmed by 0 bases and 5 bases, with 16 bases remaining between them. Via MiXCR, TCRdb re-called the reads, giving one row per CDR3 protein. The sample holds some 280,000 distinct CDR3 sequences, roughly 13% seen once. This sequence was found in a human donor in good health (CMV status not recorded). Some clones in this sample may be carry-over from other donors' samples. Sequencing used PBMCs. The rearrangement links TRBV6-6 to TRBJ2-5; possibly TRBD1 for D (6 bases). The chain's CDR3 is CASSYSIDRIGETQYF. CDR3 in DNA: TGTGCCAGCAGTTACTCGATTGACAGGATTGGGGAGACCCAGTACTTC.